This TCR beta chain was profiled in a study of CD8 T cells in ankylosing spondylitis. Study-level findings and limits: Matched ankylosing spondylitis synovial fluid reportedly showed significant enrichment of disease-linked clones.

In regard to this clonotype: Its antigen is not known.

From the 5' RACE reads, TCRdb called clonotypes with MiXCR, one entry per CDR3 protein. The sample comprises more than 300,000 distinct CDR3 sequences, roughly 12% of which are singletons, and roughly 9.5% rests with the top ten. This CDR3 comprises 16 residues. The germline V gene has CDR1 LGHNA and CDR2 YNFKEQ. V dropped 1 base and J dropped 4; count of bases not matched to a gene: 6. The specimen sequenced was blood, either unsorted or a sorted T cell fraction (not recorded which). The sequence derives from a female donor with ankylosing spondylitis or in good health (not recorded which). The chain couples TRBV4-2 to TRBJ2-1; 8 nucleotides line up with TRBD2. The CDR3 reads CASSQGTGTRYNEQFF. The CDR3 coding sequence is TGTGCCAGCAGCCAAGGAACCGGGACTAGATACAATGAGCAGTTCTTC.